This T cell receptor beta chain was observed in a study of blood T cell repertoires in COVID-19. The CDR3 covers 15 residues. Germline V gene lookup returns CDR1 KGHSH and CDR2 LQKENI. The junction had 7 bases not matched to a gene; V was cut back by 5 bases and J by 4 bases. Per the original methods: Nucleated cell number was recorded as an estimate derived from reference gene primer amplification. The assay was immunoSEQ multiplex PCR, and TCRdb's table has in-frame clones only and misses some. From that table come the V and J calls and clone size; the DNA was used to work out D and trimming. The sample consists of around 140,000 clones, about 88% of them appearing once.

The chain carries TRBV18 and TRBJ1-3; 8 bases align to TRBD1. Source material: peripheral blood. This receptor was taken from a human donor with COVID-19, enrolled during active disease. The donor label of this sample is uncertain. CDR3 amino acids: CASSSGGQGGNTIYF. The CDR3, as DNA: TGTGCCAGCTCATCCGGCGGACAGGGAGGAAACACCATATATTTT.